The rows below give T cell receptor beta chains drawn from one sample of a study of control samples from healthy donors and cancer patients. Some clones are missing from TCRdb's copy, which holds only in-frame ones; the method was immunoSEQ multiplex PCR. The data contain about 170,000 clones, over 85% of them seen just once; the ten biggest clones take up approximately 12%. The sequenced sample consisted of blood. The receptors stem from a man aged 30-40 years in good health. Each CDR3 is given with its conserved first and last residue. D genes are given only for firm matches. Expanded clones get a size class; other rows say once, few or many, or leave the size out.

d_gene	j_gene	v_gene	abundance	CDR3aa	CDR3nt
.	TRBJ1-5	TRBV4-1	.	CASSQEMGRFDQPQHF	TGCGCCAGCAGCCAAGAAATGGGACGGTTCGATCAGCCCCAGCATTTT
.	TRBJ2-1	TRBV27	.	CASSFFNEQFF	TGTGCCAGCAGTTTCTTCAATGAGCAGTTCTTC
.	TRBJ1-1	TRBV11-1	.	CASSPITHTEAFF	TGTGCCAGCAGCCCAATTACACACACTGAAGCTTTCTTT
TRBD1	TRBJ1-2	TRBV18	.	CASSTGTGPNYGYTF	TGTGCCAGCTCCACCGGGACAGGGCCTAACTATGGCTACACCTTC
.	TRBJ1-5	TRBV3-1/TRBV3-2	few	CASSQGTPYSNQPQHF	TGTGCCAGCAGCCAAGGAACACCATATAGCAATCAGCCCCAGCATTTT
.	TRBJ1-2	TRBV27	.	CASSPLSQGYGYTF	TGTGCCAGCAGTCCCCTTAGTCAGGGATATGGCTACACCTTC
.	TRBJ2-5	TRBV7-9	once	CASSFGQWDQETQYF	TGTGCCAGCAGCTTCGGACAGTGGGACCAAGAGACCCAGTACTTC
TRBD1	TRBJ1-2	TRBV2	.	CASQEGARGYTF	TGTGCCAGCCAGGAGGGGGCGCGGGGCTACACCTTC
.	TRBJ1-5	TRBV19	few	CASSIGSRQIGQPQHF	TGTGCCAGTAGTATCGGGTCCCGGCAGATCGGTCAGCCCCAGCATTTT
.	TRBJ2-1	TRBV5-4	once	CASSLGGQGRFGEQFF	TGTGCCAGCAGCTTAGGAGGGCAGGGAAGGTTCGGTGAGCAGTTCTTC
.	TRBJ1-1	TRBV7-8	.	CASSLGIYREAFF	TGTGCCAGCAGCTTAGGCATCTACCGTGAAGCTTTCTTT
.	TRBJ2-1	TRBV7-2	.	CASSSRWPHREQFF	TGTGCCAGCAGCTCCCGGTGGCCTCACCGGGAGCAGTTCTTC
.	TRBJ2-4	TRBV29-1	.	CSAARRDGQNIQYF	TGCAGCGCCGCCCGCCGGGACGGGCAAAACATTCAGTACTTC
.	TRBJ1-4	TRBV30	.	CAWSQGQGGEKLFF	TGTGCCTGGAGCCAGGGGCAGGGAGGTGAAAAACTGTTTTTT
.	TRBJ2-1	TRBV4-1	few	CASSQEVFPGAWNEQFF	TGCGCCAGCAGCCAAGAGGTTTTTCCGGGGGCATGGAATGAGCAGTTCTTC
.	TRBJ2-3	TRBV3-1/TRBV3-2	.	CASSQEGRTDTQYF	TGTGCCAGCAGCCAAGAGGGGCGCACAGATACGCAGTATTTT
.	TRBJ2-1	TRBV28	.	CASSLGRRAGNEQFF	TGTGCCAGCAGTTTAGGCAGACGGGCGGGAAATGAGCAGTTCTTC
.	TRBJ1-2	TRBV28	once	CASSGDGYTF	TGTGCCAGCAGTGGGGATGGCTACACCTTC
.	TRBJ1-1	TRBV5-6	few	CASSFRTPVYTEAFF	TGTGCCAGCAGCTTCCGGACACCAGTTTACACTGAAGCTTTCTTT
.	TRBJ1-3	TRBV5-4	few	CASSLAGEENTIYF	TGTGCCAGCAGCTTGGCAGGGGAGGAAAACACCATATATTTT
.	TRBJ1-5	TRBV7-2	.	CASSFNPGVSNQPQHF	TGTGCCAGCAGCTTTAATCCAGGGGTAAGCAATCAGCCCCAGCATTTT
.	TRBJ1-6	TRBV3-1/TRBV3-2	.	CASSQGGIGNSPLHF	TGTGCCAGCAGCCAAGGGGGAATCGGGAATTCACCCCTCCACTTT
.	TRBJ1-5	TRBV3-1/TRBV3-2	.	CASSQELGQPQHF	TGTGCCAGCAGCCAGGAGTTGGGTCAGCCCCAGCATTTT
TRBD1	TRBJ2-2	TRBV5-5	.	CASSLAADRGSTGELFF	TGTGCCAGCAGCTTGGCTGCCGACAGGGGTAGCACCGGGGAGCTGTTTTTT
.	TRBJ2-1	TRBV19	once	CASTPGTSSEQFF	TGTGCCAGTACCCCCGGGACATCATCTGAGCAGTTCTTC
.	TRBJ2-2	TRBV2	.	CASRTKGNTGELFF	TGTGCCAGCAGAACCAAGGGAAACACCGGGGAGCTGTTTTTT
.	TRBJ2-1	TRBV18	once	CASSPGLGGVGEQFF	TGTGCCAGCTCACCAGGTCTGGGTGGGGTTGGTGAGCAGTTCTTC
.	TRBJ1-2	TRBV9	.	CASSASRATETYGYTF	TGTGCCAGCAGCGCCTCCAGGGCGACAGAGACCTATGGCTACACCTTC
TRBD2	TRBJ2-5	TRBV5-1	.	CASSGSPGLAGVETQYF	TGCGCCAGCAGCGGAAGTCCGGGACTAGCGGGAGTAGAGACCCAGTACTTC
.	TRBJ1-2	TRBV7-9	.	CASSADTLIYGYTF	TGTGCCAGCAGCGCGGACACGCTGATCTATGGCTACACCTTC
.	TRBJ2-7	TRBV27	.	CASSLFSGSSYEQYF	TGTGCCAGCAGTTTATTTTCAGGGAGCTCCTACGAGCAGTACTTC
.	TRBJ1-5	TRBV7-6	.	CASSYGNNQPQHF	TGTGCCAGCAGTTACGGTAACAATCAGCCCCAGCATTTT
TRBD2	TRBJ2-1	TRBV27	.	CASSFRTSGGLHFNEQFF	TGTGCCAGCAGTTTCCGGACTAGCGGGGGTTTACATTTCAATGAGCAGTTCTTC
.	TRBJ2-1	TRBV20-1	.	CSASTGRDDEQFF	TGCAGTGCTAGTACAGGGCGGGACGATGAGCAGTTCTTC
TRBD2	TRBJ2-3	TRBV5-4	.	CASSSGSGGKDTQYF	TGTGCCAGCAGCTCCGGTAGCGGGGGTAAAGATACGCAGTATTTT
TRBD2	TRBJ2-5	TRBV28	.	CATWTSGIETQYF	TGTGCCACCTGGACTAGCGGGATTGAGACCCAGTACTTC
.	TRBJ1-2	TRBV27	.	CASSPFPGALGGYTF	TGTGCCAGCAGCCCCTTTCCCGGGGCCCTGGGAGGCTACACCTTC
TRBD2	TRBJ2-7	TRBV9	.	CACELAGPISYEQYF	TGTGCCTGCGAACTAGCGGGACCTATTTCCTACGAGCAGTACTTC
.	TRBJ1-2	TRBV5-1	.	CASSLDANYGYTF	TGCGCCAGCAGCTTGGATGCTAACTATGGCTACACCTTC
.	TRBJ2-3	TRBV7-7	.	CASSLGQGDTQYF	TGTGCCAGCAGCTTAGGGCAAGGAGATACGCAGTATTTT
.	TRBJ2-1	TRBV5-4	.	CASSSRTRPRGNEQFF	TGTGCCAGCAGCTCGCGCACCCGCCCTAGGGGCAATGAGCAGTTCTTC
.	TRBJ1-4	TRBV11-3	.	CASSLGSGEKLFF	TGTGCCAGCAGCTTAGGTTCGGGGGAAAAACTGTTTTTT
.	TRBJ2-7	TRBV6-2/TRBV6-3	once	CASSYLDPSYEQYF	TGTGCCAGCAGTTACTTGGATCCCAGCTACGAGCAGTACTTC